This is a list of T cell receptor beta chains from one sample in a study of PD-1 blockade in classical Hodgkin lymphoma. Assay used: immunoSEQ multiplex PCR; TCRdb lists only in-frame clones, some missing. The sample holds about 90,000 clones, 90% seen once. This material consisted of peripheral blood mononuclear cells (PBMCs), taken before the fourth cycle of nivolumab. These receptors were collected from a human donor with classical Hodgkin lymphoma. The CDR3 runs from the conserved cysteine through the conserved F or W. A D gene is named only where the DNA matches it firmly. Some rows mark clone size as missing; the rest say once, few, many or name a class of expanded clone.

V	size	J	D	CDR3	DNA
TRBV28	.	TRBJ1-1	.	CASSLQPGGSTEAFF	TGTGCCAGCAGTTTACAGCCCGGTGGTAGCACTGAAGCTTTCTTT
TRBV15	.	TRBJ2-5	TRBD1	CATRKQGALETQYF	TGTGCCACCAGAAAACAGGGGGCACTGGAGACCCAGTACTTC
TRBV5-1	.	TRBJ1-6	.	CASSEGHLTYNSPLHF	TGCGCCAGCAGCGAAGGACACCTTACCTATAATTCACCCCTCCACTTT
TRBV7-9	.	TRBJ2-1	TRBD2	CASSLGSGGTEQFF	TGTGCCAGCAGCTTAGGGAGCGGGGGAACTGAGCAGTTCTTC
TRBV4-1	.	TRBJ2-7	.	CASSQGLVGVGEQYF	TGCGCCAGCAGCCAAGGTCTGGTAGGGGTAGGGGAGCAGTACTTC
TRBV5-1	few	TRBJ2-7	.	CASRLGGQRDWIRSYEQYF	TGCGCCAGCCGCTTAGGCGGACAGCGAGATTGGATAAGGAGCTACGAGCAGTACTTC
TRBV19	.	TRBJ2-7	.	CASSIYRDYEQYF	TGTGCCAGTAGTATATACAGGGACTACGAGCAGTACTTC
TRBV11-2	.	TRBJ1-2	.	CASSTPTWRFPNYGYTF	TGTGCCAGCAGCACCCCGACATGGCGGTTTCCTAACTATGGCTACACCTTC
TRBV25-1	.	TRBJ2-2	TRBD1	CASSEEGAFGTGELFF	TGTGCCAGCAGTGAAGAGGGGGCATTTGGCACCGGGGAGCTGTTTTTT
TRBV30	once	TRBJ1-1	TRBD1	CAWSRTGLSYRNTEAFF	TGTGCCTGGAGTAGGACAGGGCTTTCTTATCGGAACACTGAAGCTTTCTTT
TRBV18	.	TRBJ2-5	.	CASSPYGTFEMKETQYF	TGTGCCAGCTCACCTTACGGGACCTTCGAGATGAAAGAGACCCAGTACTTC
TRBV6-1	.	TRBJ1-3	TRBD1	CASSESGGQGLNTIYF	TGTGCCAGCAGTGAAAGTGGGGGACAGGGTTTGAACACCATATATTTT
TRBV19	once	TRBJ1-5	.	CASKRTAGGPQHF	TGTGCCAGTAAGCGGACAGCTGGTGGGCCCCAGCATTTT
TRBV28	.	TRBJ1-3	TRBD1	CASSTDRVNPRNTIYF	TGTGCCAGCAGTACCGACAGGGTGAACCCTCGGAACACCATATATTTT
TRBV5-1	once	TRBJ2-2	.	CASSLGVNTGELFF	TGCGCCAGCAGCTTGGGGGTGAACACCGGGGAGCTGTTTTTT
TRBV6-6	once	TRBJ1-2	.	CASSTGPSSYGYTF	TGTGCCAGCAGTACCGGGCCCAGCAGCTATGGCTACACCTTC
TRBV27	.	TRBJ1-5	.	CASSLFFWGADQPQHF	TGTGCCAGCAGTTTATTTTTTTGGGGGGCGGATCAGCCCCAGCATTTT
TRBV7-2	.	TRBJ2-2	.	CASSSRTYQMGTGELFF	TGTGCCAGCAGCTCCCGGACCTACCAGATGGGCACCGGGGAGCTGTTTTTT
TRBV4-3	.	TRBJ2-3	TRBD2	CASSWTSGPTDTQYF	TGCGCCAGCAGCTGGACTAGCGGACCAACAGATACGCAGTATTTT
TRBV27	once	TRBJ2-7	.	CASSLGWGPEDEQYF	TGTGCCAGCAGTTTAGGATGGGGGCCCGAAGACGAGCAGTACTTC
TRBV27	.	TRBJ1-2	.	CASRLGMGYGYTF	TGTGCCAGCAGGTTAGGAATGGGTTATGGCTACACCTTC
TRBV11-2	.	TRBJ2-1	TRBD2	CASSLDPSGGHNEQFF	TGTGCCAGCAGCTTAGACCCTAGCGGGGGGCATAATGAGCAGTTCTTC
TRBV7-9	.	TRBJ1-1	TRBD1	CASSYPTGTGAFF	TGTGCCAGCAGCTACCCAACCGGGACAGGAGCTTTCTTT
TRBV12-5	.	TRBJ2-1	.	CASGLVLETFNEQFF	TGTGCTAGTGGTTTGGTACTTGAAACCTTCAATGAGCAGTTCTTC
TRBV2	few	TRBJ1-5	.	CASSERHIGANQPQHF	TGTGCCAGCAGTGAACGGCACATTGGGGCTAATCAGCCCCAGCATTTT
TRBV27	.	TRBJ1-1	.	CASLVGTEAFF	TGTGCCAGCCTAGTTGGAACTGAAGCTTTCTTT
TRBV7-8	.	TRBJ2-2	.	CASSLALQTGELFF	TGTGCCAGCAGCTTAGCTCTCCAGACCGGGGAGCTGTTTTTT
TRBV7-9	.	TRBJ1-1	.	CASRLTEAFF	TGTGCCAGCCGTCTAACTGAAGCTTTCTTT
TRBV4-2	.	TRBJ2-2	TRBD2	CASSPPPGASGNTGELFF	TGTGCCAGCAGCCCCCCCCCGGGCGCTAGCGGGAACACCGGGGAGCTGTTTTTT
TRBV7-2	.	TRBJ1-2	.	CASSARGLGYTF	TGTGCCAGCAGCGCCAGAGGTCTTGGCTACACCTTC
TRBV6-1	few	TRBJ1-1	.	CASSESVWAFF	TGTGCCAGCAGTGAAAGTGTTTGGGCTTTCTTT
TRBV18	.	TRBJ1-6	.	CASSPSHNSPLHF	TGTGCCAGCTCACCAAGCCATAATTCACCCCTCCACTTT
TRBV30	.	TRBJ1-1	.	CAWSRDEAFF	TGTGCCTGGAGTCGTGATGAAGCTTTCTTT
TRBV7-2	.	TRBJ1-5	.	CASSLDRGLYSNQPQHF	TGTGCCAGCAGCTTAGATCGGGGGCTGTATAGCAATCAGCCCCAGCATTTT
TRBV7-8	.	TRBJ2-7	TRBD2	CASSWGGLAGISYEQYF	TGTGCCAGCAGCTGGGGTGGACTAGCGGGGATCTCCTACGAGCAGTACTTC
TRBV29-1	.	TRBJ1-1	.	CSVLMNTEAFF	TGCAGCGTTTTGATGAACACTGAAGCTTTCTTT
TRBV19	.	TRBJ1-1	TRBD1	CASSIRDRGTEAFF	TGTGCCAGTAGTATACGGGACAGGGGCACTGAAGCTTTCTTT
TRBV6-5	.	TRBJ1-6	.	CASSYSLDSPLHF	TGTGCCAGCAGTTACTCGTTAGATTCACCCCTCCACTTT
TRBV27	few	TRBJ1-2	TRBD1	CASSYRGNYGYTF	TGTGCCAGCAGTTACAGGGGAAACTATGGCTACACCTTC
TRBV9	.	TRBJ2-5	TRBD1	CASSDRDREETQYF	TGTGCCAGCAGCGACCGGGACAGGGAAGAGACCCAGTACTTC
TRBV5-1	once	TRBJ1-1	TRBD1	CASSSSGTGILSTEAFF	TGCGCCAGCAGCAGCTCCGGGACAGGGATATTGAGCACTGAAGCTTTCTTT
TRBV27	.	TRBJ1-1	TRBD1	CASSLSPTGSTEAFF	TGTGCCAGCAGCCTAAGTCCGACAGGGAGCACTGAAGCTTTCTTT
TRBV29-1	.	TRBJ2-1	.	CSVAGRTSHEQFF	TGCAGCGTTGCGGGACGGACTTCCCATGAGCAGTTCTTC
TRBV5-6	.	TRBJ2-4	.	CASSLGPNIQYF	TGTGCCAGCAGCTTGGGGCCAAACATTCAGTACTTC
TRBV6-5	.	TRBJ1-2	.	CASSYPDGGNYGYTF	TGTGCCAGCAGTTACCCGGATGGGGGGAACTATGGCTACACCTTC
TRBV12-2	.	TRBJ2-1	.	CASRLAAGLRGTYNEQFF	TGTGCAAGTCGCTTAGCGGCGGGACTCAGGGGAACCTACAATGAGCAGTTCTTC
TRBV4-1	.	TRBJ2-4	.	CASSQDIDSLAKNIQYF	TGCGCCAGCAGCCAAGATATCGACAGCCTAGCCAAAAACATTCAGTACTTC
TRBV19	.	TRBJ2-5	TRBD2	CASSMRTSGVMETQYF	TGTGCCAGTAGTATGCGGACTAGCGGGGTTATGGAGACCCAGTACTTC
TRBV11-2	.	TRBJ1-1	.	CASSLFDGGGEAFF	TGTGCCAGCAGCTTGTTTGACGGCGGGGGTGAAGCTTTCTTT